The present TCR beta chain was sequenced within a study of identical twins. One entry per CDR3 protein results from TCRdb running MiXCR on the 5' RACE reads. In the table there are 220,000 or so distinct CDR3 sequences, 5.5% to 7% of which are singletons. This clonotype has more than one count but fewer than ten. Germline CDR1 SGHRS, CDR2 YFSETQ. The CDR3 totals 15 residues. V lost 0 bases, J lost 5 bases, and 5 bases stayed unmatched. These data also featured in a second study, about yellow fever vaccine responses in identical twins.

This receptor was taken from a woman between 18 and 30 years old in good health. The chain uses TRBV5-1 and TRBJ2-7; TRBD1 aligns across 10 bases. Sequenced material: memory (CD45RO+) T cells sorted from blood. CDR3 in amino acids: CASSLEGQGYHEQYF. The CDR3 DNA reads TGCGCCAGCAGCTTGGAGGGACAGGGGTACCACGAGCAGTACTTC.